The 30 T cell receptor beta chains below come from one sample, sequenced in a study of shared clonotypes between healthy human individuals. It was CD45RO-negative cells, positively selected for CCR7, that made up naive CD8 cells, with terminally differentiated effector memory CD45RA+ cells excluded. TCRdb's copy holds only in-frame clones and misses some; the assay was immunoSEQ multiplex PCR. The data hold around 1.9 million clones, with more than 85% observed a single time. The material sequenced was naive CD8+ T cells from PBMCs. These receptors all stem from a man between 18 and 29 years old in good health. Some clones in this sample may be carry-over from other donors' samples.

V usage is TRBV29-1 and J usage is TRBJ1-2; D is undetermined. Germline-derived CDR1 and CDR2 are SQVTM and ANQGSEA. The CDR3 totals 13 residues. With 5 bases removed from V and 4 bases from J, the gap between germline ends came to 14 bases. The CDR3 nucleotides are TGCAGCGTTTACGATCGTTCCCTCTATGGCTACACCTTC. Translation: CSVYDRSLYGYTF.

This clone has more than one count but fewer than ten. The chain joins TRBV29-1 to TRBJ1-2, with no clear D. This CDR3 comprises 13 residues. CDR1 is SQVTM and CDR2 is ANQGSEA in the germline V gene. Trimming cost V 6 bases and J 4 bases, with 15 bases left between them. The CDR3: CSVVTPGSYGYTF. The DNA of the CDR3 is TGCAGCGTCGTTACGCCAGGTTCCTATGGCTACACCTTC.

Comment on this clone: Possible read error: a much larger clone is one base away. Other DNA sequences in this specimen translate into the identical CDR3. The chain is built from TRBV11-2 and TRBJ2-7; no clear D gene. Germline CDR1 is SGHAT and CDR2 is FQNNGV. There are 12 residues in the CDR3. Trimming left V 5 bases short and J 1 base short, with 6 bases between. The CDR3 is CASSPPSYEQYF. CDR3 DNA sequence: TGTGCCAGCAGCCCCCCGTCCTACGAGCAGTACTTC.

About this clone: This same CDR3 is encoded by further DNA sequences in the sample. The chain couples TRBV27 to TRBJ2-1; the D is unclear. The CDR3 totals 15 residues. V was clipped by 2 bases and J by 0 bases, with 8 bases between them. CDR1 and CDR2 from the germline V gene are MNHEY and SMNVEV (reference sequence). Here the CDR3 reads CASSLGQNSYNEQFF. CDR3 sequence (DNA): TGTGCCAGCAGTTTAGGTCAGAACTCCTACAATGAGCAGTTCTTC.

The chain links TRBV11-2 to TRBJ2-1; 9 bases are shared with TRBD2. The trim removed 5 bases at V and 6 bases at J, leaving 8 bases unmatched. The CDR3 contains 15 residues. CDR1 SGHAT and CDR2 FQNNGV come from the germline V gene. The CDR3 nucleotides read TGTGCCAGCAGCCAAGGACTAGCGCGCGGCAATGAGCAGTTCTTC. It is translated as CASSQGLARGNEQFF. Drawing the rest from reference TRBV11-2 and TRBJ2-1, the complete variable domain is EAGVAQSPRYKIIEKRQSVAFWCNPISGHATLYWYQQILGQGPKLLIQFQNNGVVDDSQLPKDRFSAERLKGVDSTLKIQPAKLEDSAVYLCASSQGLARGNEQFFGPGTRLTVL.

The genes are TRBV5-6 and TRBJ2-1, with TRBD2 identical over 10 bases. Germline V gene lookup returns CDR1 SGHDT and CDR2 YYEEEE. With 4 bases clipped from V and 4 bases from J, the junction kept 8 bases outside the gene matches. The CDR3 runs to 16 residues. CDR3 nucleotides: TGTGCCAGCAGCCTGGGGCTAGCGGGAGAGTACAATGAGCAGTTCTTC. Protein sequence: CASSLGLAGEYNEQFF.

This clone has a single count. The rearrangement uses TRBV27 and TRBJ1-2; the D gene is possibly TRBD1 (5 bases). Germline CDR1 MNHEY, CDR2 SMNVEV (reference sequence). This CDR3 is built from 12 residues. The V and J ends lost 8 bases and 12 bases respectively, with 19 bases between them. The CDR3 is CASGTQGPGDTF. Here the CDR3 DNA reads TGTGCCAGCGGAACCCAAGGTCCGGGGGACACCTTC.

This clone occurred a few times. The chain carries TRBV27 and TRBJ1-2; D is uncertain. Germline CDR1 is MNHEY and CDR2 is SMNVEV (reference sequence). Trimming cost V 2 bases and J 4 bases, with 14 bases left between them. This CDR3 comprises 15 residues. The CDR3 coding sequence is TGTGCCAGCAGTTTAAGTTGGACGGGCGTCTATGGCTACACCTTC. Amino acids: CASSLSWTGVYGYTF.

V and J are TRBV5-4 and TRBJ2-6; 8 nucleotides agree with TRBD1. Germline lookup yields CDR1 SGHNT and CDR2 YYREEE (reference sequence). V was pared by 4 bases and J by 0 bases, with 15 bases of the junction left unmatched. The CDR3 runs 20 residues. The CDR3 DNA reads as TGTGCCAGCAGCCCACGTGTGGGACAGGATAAAGTCTCTGGGGCCAACGTCCTGACTTTC. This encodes CASSPRVGQDKVSGANVLTF.

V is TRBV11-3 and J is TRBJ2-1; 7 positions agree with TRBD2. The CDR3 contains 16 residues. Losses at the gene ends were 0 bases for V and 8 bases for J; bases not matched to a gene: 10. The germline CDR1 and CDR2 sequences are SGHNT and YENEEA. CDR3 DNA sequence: TGTGCCAGCAGCTTAGATGGGAGCGGGACTAAGTATGAGCAGTTCTTC. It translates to CASSLDGSGTKYEQFF.

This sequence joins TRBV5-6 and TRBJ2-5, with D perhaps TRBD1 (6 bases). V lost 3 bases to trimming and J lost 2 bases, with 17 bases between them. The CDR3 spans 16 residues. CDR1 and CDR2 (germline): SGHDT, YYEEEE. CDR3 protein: CASSWSLDSLQETQYF. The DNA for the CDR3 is TGTGCCAGCAGCTGGAGCCTGGACAGCTTGCAAGAGACCCAGTACTTC.

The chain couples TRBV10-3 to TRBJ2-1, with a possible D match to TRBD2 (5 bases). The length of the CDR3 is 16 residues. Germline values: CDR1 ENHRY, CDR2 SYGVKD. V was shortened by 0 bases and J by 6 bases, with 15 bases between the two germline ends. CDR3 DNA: TGTGCCATCAGTGAGTCGGGCCTAGCCGGGATCAATGAGCAGTTCTTC. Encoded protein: CAISESGLAGINEQFF.

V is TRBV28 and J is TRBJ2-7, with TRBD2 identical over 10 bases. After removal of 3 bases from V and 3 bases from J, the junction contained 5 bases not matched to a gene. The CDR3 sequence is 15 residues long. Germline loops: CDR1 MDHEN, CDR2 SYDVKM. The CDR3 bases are TGTGCCAGCAGTTTGGGGGGGACTAGCGACTACGAGCAGTACTTC. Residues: CASSLGGTSDYEQYF.

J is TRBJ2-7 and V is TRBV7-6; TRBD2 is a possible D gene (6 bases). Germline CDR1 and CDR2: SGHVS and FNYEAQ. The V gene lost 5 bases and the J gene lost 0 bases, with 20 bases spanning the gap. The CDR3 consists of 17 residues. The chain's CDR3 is CASSPVSGGISSYEQYF. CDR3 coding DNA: TGTGCCAGCAGCCCTGTTTCTGGCGGGATAAGCTCCTACGAGCAGTACTTC.

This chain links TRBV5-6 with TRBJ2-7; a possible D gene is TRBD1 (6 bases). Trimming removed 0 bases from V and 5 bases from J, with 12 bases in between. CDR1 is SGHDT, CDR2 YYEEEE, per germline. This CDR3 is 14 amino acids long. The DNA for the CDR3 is TGTGCCAGCAGCTTGGGACAGGCTAATCACGAGCAGTACTTC. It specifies CASSLGQANHEQYF.

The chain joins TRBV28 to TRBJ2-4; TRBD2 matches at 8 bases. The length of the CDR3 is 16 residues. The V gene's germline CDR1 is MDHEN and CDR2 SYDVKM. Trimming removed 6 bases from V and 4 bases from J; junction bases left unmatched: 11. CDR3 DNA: TGTGCCAGCAGGGCACTAGCGGAGGGAATTAAAAACATTCAGTACTTC. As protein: CASRALAEGIKNIQYF.

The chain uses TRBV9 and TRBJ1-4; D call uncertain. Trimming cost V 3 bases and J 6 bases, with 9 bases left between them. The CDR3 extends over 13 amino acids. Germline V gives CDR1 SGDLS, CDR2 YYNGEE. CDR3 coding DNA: TGTGCCAGCAGCGCCCGGGGAGATGAAAAACTGTTTTTT. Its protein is CASSARGDEKLFF.

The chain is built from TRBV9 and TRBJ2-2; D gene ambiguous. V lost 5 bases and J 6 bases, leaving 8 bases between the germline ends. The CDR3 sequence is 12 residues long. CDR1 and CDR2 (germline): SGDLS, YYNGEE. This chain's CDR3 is CASRLDAGELFF. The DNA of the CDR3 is TGTGCCAGCAGGCTAGATGCCGGGGAGCTGTTTTTT.

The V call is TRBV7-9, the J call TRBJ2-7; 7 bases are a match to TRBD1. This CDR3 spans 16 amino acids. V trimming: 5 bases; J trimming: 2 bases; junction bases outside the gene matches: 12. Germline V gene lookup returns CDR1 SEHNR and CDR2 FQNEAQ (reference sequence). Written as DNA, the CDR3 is TGTGCCAGCAGCCTAGTGGGTCGGACAGGAACCTACGAGCAGTACTTC. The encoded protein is CASSLVGRTGTYEQYF.

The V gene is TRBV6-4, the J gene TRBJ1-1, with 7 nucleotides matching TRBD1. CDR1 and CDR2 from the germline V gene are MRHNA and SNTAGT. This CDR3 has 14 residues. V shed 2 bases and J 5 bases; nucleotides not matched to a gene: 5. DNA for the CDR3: TGTGCCAGCAGTGACGCGGGGACAGCTACTGAAGCTTTCTTT. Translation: CASSDAGTATEAFF.

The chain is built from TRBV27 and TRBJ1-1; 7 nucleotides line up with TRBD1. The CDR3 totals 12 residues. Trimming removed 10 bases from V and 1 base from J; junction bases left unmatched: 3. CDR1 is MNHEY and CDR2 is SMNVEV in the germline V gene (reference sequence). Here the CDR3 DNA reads TGTGCCACCAGGGGGGAGAACACTGAAGCTTTCTTT. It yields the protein CATRGENTEAFF.

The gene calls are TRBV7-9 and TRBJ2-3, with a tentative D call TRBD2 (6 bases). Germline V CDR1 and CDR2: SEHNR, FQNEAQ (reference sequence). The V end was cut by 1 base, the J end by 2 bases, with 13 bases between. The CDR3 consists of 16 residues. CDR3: CASSLGEERVTDTQYF. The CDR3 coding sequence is TGTGCCAGCAGCTTAGGGGAGGAGCGGGTCACAGATACGCAGTATTTT.

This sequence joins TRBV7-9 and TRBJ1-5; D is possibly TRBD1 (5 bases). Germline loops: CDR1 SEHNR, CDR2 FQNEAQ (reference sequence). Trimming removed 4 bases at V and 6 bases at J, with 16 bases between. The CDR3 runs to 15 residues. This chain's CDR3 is CASSSPRETGQPQHF. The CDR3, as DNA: TGTGCCAGCAGCTCGCCCAGGGAAACGGGTCAGCCCCAGCATTTT.

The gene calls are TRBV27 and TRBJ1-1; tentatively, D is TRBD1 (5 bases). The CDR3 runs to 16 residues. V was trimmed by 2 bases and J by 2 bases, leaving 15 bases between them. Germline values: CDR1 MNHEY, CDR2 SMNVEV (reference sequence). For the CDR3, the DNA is TGTGCCAGCAGTTTAGAATGGAGGGGAGTAAACACTGAAGCTTTCTTT. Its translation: CASSLEWRGVNTEAFF.

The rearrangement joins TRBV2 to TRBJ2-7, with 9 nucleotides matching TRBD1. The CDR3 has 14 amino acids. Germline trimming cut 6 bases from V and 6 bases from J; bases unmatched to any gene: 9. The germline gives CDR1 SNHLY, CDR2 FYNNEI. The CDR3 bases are TGTGCCAGCAGGGACAGGGGAACTGCTTCCGAGCAGTACTTC. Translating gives CASRDRGTASEQYF. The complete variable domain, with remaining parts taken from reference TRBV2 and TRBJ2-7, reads EPEVTQTPSHQVTQMGQEVILRCVPISNHLYFYWYRQILGQKVEFLVSFYNNEISEKSEIFDDQFSVERPDGSNFTLKIRSTKLEDSAMYFCASRDRGTASEQYFGPGTRLTVT.

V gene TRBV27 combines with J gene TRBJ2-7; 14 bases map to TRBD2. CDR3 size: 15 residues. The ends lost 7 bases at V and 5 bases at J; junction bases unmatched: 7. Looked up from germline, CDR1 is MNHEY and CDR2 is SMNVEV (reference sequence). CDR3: CASTRGTSGSDEQYF. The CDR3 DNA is TGTGCCAGCACCCGAGGGACTAGCGGGAGCGACGAGCAGTACTTC.

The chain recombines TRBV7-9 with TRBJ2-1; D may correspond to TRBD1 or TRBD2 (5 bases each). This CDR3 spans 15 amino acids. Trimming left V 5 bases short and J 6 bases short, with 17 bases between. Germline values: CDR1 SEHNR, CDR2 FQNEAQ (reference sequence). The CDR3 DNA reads TGTGCCAGCAGCCCTTACGGGACCGATGCCAATGAGCAGTTCTTC. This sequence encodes CASSPYGTDANEQFF.

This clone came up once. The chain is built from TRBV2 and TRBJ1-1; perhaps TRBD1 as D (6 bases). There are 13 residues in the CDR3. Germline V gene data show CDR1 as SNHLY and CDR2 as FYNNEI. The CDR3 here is CVSQGHLNTEAFF. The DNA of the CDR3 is TGTGTTTCACAGGGACATCTGAACACTGAAGCTTTCTTT. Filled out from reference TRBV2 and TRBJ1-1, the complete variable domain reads EPEVTQTPSHQVTQMGQEVILRCVPISNHLYFYWYRQILGQKVEFLVSFYNNEISEKSEIFDDQFSVERPDGSNFTLKIRSTKLEDSAMYFCVSQGHLNTEAFFGQGTRLTVV.

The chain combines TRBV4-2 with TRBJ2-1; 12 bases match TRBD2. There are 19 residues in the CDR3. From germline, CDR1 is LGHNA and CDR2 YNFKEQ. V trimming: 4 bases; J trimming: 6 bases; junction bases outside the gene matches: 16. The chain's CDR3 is CASSPQDISTSGRVNEQFF. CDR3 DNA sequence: TGTGCCAGCAGCCCCCAAGATATCTCGACTAGCGGGAGAGTCAATGAGCAGTTCTTC.

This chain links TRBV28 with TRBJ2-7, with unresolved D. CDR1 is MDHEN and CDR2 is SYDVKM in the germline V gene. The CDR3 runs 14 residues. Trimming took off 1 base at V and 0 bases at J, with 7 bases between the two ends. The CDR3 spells CASSLYDSSYEQYF. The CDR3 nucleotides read TGTGCCAGCAGTTTATACGATAGCTCCTACGAGCAGTACTTC.